These T cell receptor beta chains were read from a single sample in a study of blood T cell repertoires in COVID-19. Libraries were prepared by immunoSEQ multiplex PCR; TCRdb keeps only in-frame clonotypes and omits some of them. Among roughly 240,000 clones listed, around nine tenths were seen once. The sequencing input was peripheral blood. Every receptor here comes from an older woman who had recovered from COVID-19. CDR3s include the opening cysteine and the closing phenylalanine or tryptophan. The D gene is left open where the match is weak. Only part of the rows carry a size: once, few, many, or a class if the clone is expanded.

j_gene: TRBJ1-4; abundance: .; v_gene: TRBV6-2/TRBV6-3; d_gene: .; CDR3aa: CASSGAGTNEKLFF; CDR3nt: TGTGCCAGCAGCGGAGCGGGGACTAATGAAAAACTGTTTTTT
j_gene: TRBJ2-1; abundance: .; v_gene: TRBV4-3; d_gene: TRBD2; CDR3aa: CASSQGGGGLAFGHEQFF; CDR3nt: TGCGCCAGCAGCCAAGGAGGAGGGGGACTAGCATTCGGCCATGAGCAGTTCTTC
j_gene: TRBJ2-1; abundance: .; v_gene: TRBV19; d_gene: TRBD1; CDR3aa: CASSPRDRGTPFDEQFF; CDR3nt: TGTGCCAGTAGTCCTCGGGACAGGGGGACTCCCTTCGATGAGCAGTTCTTC
j_gene: TRBJ2-7; abundance: .; v_gene: TRBV14; d_gene: .; CDR3aa: CASSQWFGSSYEQYF; CDR3nt: TGTGCCAGCAGCCAGTGGTTCGGGAGCTCCTACGAGCAGTACTTC
j_gene: TRBJ2-3; abundance: once; v_gene: TRBV4-2; d_gene: TRBD2; CDR3aa: CASSDSGGGTDTQYF; CDR3nt: TGTGCCAGCAGCGATAGCGGGGGGGGCACAGATACGCAGTATTTT
j_gene: TRBJ2-1; abundance: .; v_gene: TRBV28; d_gene: TRBD1; CDR3aa: CASSPQGSSYNEQFF; CDR3nt: TGTGCCAGCAGTCCACAGGGGAGCTCCTACAATGAGCAGTTCTTC
j_gene: TRBJ2-5; abundance: .; v_gene: TRBV3-1/TRBV3-2; d_gene: TRBD2; CDR3aa: CASSLSDRGEQETQYF; CDR3nt: TGTGCCAGCAGCCTCTCGGATCGGGGGGAACAAGAGACCCAGTACTTC
j_gene: TRBJ2-7; abundance: .; v_gene: TRBV7-2; d_gene: TRBD2; CDR3aa: CASSSRAGLGYYEQYF; CDR3nt: TGTGCCAGCAGCTCCAGAGCGGGACTAGGTTACTACGAGCAGTACTTC
j_gene: TRBJ2-1; abundance: .; v_gene: TRBV24-1; d_gene: TRBD2; CDR3aa: CATSDYSGGTHNEQFF; CDR3nt: TGTGCCACCAGTGATTATAGCGGGGGGACCCACAATGAGCAGTTCTTC
j_gene: TRBJ2-1; abundance: once; v_gene: TRBV3-1/TRBV3-2; d_gene: .; CDR3aa: CASSNGGTAYNEQFF; CDR3nt: TGTGCCAGCAGCAATGGGGGGACAGCCTACAATGAGCAGTTCTTC
j_gene: TRBJ1-4; abundance: once; v_gene: TRBV14; d_gene: .; CDR3aa: CASRQSLNRGKLFF; CDR3nt: TGTGCCAGCAGACAAAGCCTCAACCGCGGAAAACTGTTTTTT
j_gene: TRBJ1-6; abundance: .; v_gene: TRBV19; d_gene: TRBD1; CDR3aa: CASSIVRTGNSPLHF; CDR3nt: TGTGCCAGTAGTATAGTACGGACAGGGAATTCACCCCTCCACTTT
j_gene: TRBJ1-2; abundance: .; v_gene: TRBV4-1; d_gene: .; CDR3aa: CASSQDWGRANNYGYTF; CDR3nt: TGCGCCAGCAGCCAAGATTGGGGGAGGGCTAATAACTATGGCTACACCTTC
j_gene: TRBJ1-1; abundance: .; v_gene: TRBV10-1; d_gene: .; CDR3aa: CASSAGLNTEAFF; CDR3nt: TGCGCCAGCAGCGCAGGGCTGAACACTGAAGCTTTCTTT
j_gene: TRBJ1-4; abundance: once; v_gene: TRBV5-1; d_gene: TRBD1; CDR3aa: CASSDEPGGREKLFF; CDR3nt: TGCGCCAGCAGTGATGAACCAGGGGGCAGGGAAAAACTGTTTTTT
j_gene: TRBJ1-6; abundance: .; v_gene: TRBV2; d_gene: .; CDR3aa: CASSDYQNSPLHF; CDR3nt: TGTGCCAGCAGTGATTACCAGAATTCACCCCTCCACTTT
j_gene: TRBJ1-1; abundance: .; v_gene: TRBV3-1/TRBV3-2; d_gene: .; CDR3aa: CASSFHGGVNTEAFF; CDR3nt: TGTGCCAGCAGCTTCCATGGGGGGGTGAACACTGAAGCTTTCTTT
j_gene: TRBJ2-2; abundance: .; v_gene: TRBV28; d_gene: TRBD1; CDR3aa: CASSRRGRNTGELFF; CDR3nt: TGTGCCAGCTCACGAAGGGGGCGCAACACCGGGGAGCTGTTTTTT
j_gene: TRBJ2-6; abundance: .; v_gene: TRBV6-5; d_gene: .; CDR3aa: CASRPGGSGANVLTF; CDR3nt: TGTGCCAGCAGACCCGGGGGCTCTGGGGCCAACGTCCTGACTTTC
j_gene: TRBJ2-7; abundance: .; v_gene: TRBV10-3; d_gene: TRBD2; CDR3aa: CAISEQTSGVYEQYF; CDR3nt: TGTGCCATCAGTGAACAAACTAGCGGGGTTTACGAGCAGTACTTC
j_gene: TRBJ2-1; abundance: .; v_gene: TRBV19; d_gene: TRBD1; CDR3aa: CASSIVGTGGNEQFF; CDR3nt: TGTGCCAGTAGTATAGTCGGGACAGGGGGTAATGAGCAGTTCTTC
j_gene: TRBJ2-7; abundance: .; v_gene: TRBV20-1; d_gene: .; CDR3aa: CSAAGSYEQYF; CDR3nt: TGCAGTGCAGCGGGTTCCTACGAGCAGTACTTC
j_gene: TRBJ1-1; abundance: .; v_gene: TRBV6-2/TRBV6-3; d_gene: TRBD1; CDR3aa: CASSRQGATEAFF; CDR3nt: TGTGCCAGCAGTAGGCAGGGGGCTACTGAAGCTTTCTTT
j_gene: TRBJ1-1; abundance: .; v_gene: TRBV6-5; d_gene: .; CDR3aa: CASSQVGGETEAFF; CDR3nt: TGTGCCAGCAGTCAGGTGGGAGGGGAAACTGAAGCTTTCTTT
j_gene: TRBJ2-5; abundance: few; v_gene: TRBV2; d_gene: TRBD1; CDR3aa: CASSADRETQYF; CDR3nt: TGTGCCAGCAGTGCGGACAGGGAGACCCAGTACTTC
j_gene: TRBJ1-1; abundance: .; v_gene: TRBV3-1/TRBV3-2; d_gene: .; CDR3aa: CASSQGFYEAFF; CDR3nt: TGTGCCAGCAGCCAAGGTTTCTATGAAGCTTTCTTT
j_gene: TRBJ1-1; abundance: .; v_gene: TRBV28; d_gene: TRBD1; CDR3aa: CASRLTGGPFAEAFF; CDR3nt: TGTGCCAGCAGGTTGACAGGGGGTCCGTTCGCTGAAGCTTTCTTT
j_gene: TRBJ1-1; abundance: few; v_gene: TRBV18; d_gene: TRBD1; CDR3aa: CASSPRKGASGGTEAFF; CDR3nt: TGTGCCAGCTCACCTCGTAAGGGGGCGTCTGGTGGGACTGAAGCTTTCTTT
j_gene: TRBJ1-2; abundance: few; v_gene: TRBV2; d_gene: TRBD1; CDR3aa: CASREGQNYGYTF; CDR3nt: TGTGCCAGCAGGGAGGGACAGAACTATGGCTACACCTTC
j_gene: TRBJ2-7; abundance: .; v_gene: TRBV11-3; d_gene: .; CDR3aa: CASSLGQLAHEQYF; CDR3nt: TGTGCCAGCAGCTTAGGACAGCTTGCCCACGAGCAGTACTTC
j_gene: TRBJ2-5; abundance: .; v_gene: TRBV18; d_gene: TRBD2; CDR3aa: CASAWGLADQETQYF; CDR3nt: TGTGCCAGCGCCTGGGGACTAGCGGACCAAGAGACCCAGTACTTC
j_gene: TRBJ1-4; abundance: .; v_gene: TRBV19; d_gene: .; CDR3aa: CASSEAVGEKLFF; CDR3nt: TGTGCCAGTAGCGAGGCAGTAGGTGAAAAACTGTTTTTT
j_gene: TRBJ2-1; abundance: .; v_gene: TRBV5-1; d_gene: .; CDR3aa: CASSQLAIMDYNEQFF; CDR3nt: TGCGCCAGCAGCCAGCTAGCCATCATGGACTACAATGAGCAGTTCTTC
j_gene: TRBJ1-1; abundance: .; v_gene: TRBV2; d_gene: .; CDR3aa: CASSEALGRRTEAFF; CDR3nt: TGTGCCAGCAGTGAAGCGCTGGGAAGGAGGACTGAAGCTTTCTTT
j_gene: TRBJ2-1; abundance: .; v_gene: TRBV12-5; d_gene: TRBD1; CDR3aa: CASGLAGTEYNEQFF; CDR3nt: TGTGCTAGTGGTTTGGCCGGGACAGAATACAATGAGCAGTTCTTC
j_gene: TRBJ1-5; abundance: once; v_gene: TRBV6-1; d_gene: TRBD1; CDR3aa: CASSGRTGPSLLSNQPQHF; CDR3nt: TGTGCCAGCAGTGGGCGGACAGGGCCCTCTCTTCTTAGCAATCAGCCCCAGCATTTT
j_gene: TRBJ1-2; abundance: .; v_gene: TRBV6-1; d_gene: TRBD1; CDR3aa: CASSELRNRGF; CDR3nt: TGTGCCAGCAGTGAACTTAGGAACAGGGGGTTC
j_gene: TRBJ1-3; abundance: few; v_gene: TRBV5-5; d_gene: .; CDR3aa: CASSLDSNSGNTIYF; CDR3nt: TGTGCCAGCAGCTTAGACAGCAACTCTGGAAACACCATATATTTT
j_gene: TRBJ2-1; abundance: .; v_gene: TRBV7-9; d_gene: .; CDR3aa: CASSLPDRGYNEQFF; CDR3nt: TGTGCCAGCAGCTTACCAGATAGAGGCTACAATGAGCAGTTCTTC
j_gene: TRBJ1-2; abundance: .; v_gene: TRBV27; d_gene: .; CDR3aa: CASSFGRDNHYGYTF; CDR3nt: TGTGCCAGCAGTTTCGGTCGGGACAATCACTATGGCTACACCTTC
j_gene: TRBJ2-5; abundance: .; v_gene: TRBV19; d_gene: TRBD1; CDR3aa: CASSTGTAQETQYF; CDR3nt: TGTGCCAGTAGTACCGGGACAGCTCAAGAGACCCAGTACTTC
j_gene: TRBJ2-1; abundance: .; v_gene: TRBV25-1; d_gene: .; CDR3aa: CASGRAAEEEQFF; CDR3nt: TGTGCCAGCGGTAGGGCGGCGGAGGAAGAGCAGTTCTTC
j_gene: TRBJ1-2; abundance: .; v_gene: TRBV19; d_gene: TRBD1; CDR3aa: CASTAGTGRQGGYTF; CDR3nt: TGTGCCAGTACTGCGGGGACAGGACGGCAGGGTGGCTACACCTTC
j_gene: TRBJ1-1; abundance: .; v_gene: TRBV4-2; d_gene: .; CDR3aa: CASSPEGRNTEAFF; CDR3nt: TGTGCCAGCAGCCCGGAGGGGAGGAACACTGAAGCTTTCTTT
j_gene: TRBJ2-5; abundance: .; v_gene: TRBV4-1; d_gene: TRBD2; CDR3aa: CASSRPPGRGGVQETQYF; CDR3nt: TGCGCCAGCAGCCGGCCCCCTGGACGCGGGGGGGTCCAAGAGACCCAGTACTTC
j_gene: TRBJ2-1; abundance: .; v_gene: TRBV5-1; d_gene: .; CDR3aa: CASSLVTVSEQFF; CDR3nt: TGCGCCAGCAGCTTGGTGACTGTCAGTGAGCAGTTCTTC
j_gene: TRBJ2-2; abundance: .; v_gene: TRBV19; d_gene: .; CDR3aa: CASLVGVNTGELFF; CDR3nt: TGTGCCAGCCTCGTGGGAGTGAACACCGGGGAGCTGTTTTTT
j_gene: TRBJ2-3; abundance: .; v_gene: TRBV12-5; d_gene: TRBD1; CDR3aa: CASGLVPGTGAFTDTQYF; CDR3nt: TGTGCTAGTGGTTTGGTACCAGGGACAGGGGCCTTCACAGATACGCAGTATTTT
j_gene: TRBJ1-6; abundance: .; v_gene: TRBV12-3/TRBV12-4; d_gene: .; CDR3aa: CASSPQDSPLHF; CDR3nt: TGTGCCAGCAGCCCACAGGATTCACCCCTCCACTTT
j_gene: TRBJ2-7; abundance: once; v_gene: TRBV7-8; d_gene: .; CDR3aa: CASSWGGTYEQYF; CDR3nt: TGTGCCAGCAGCTGGGGGGGCACCTACGAGCAGTACTTC
j_gene: TRBJ2-2; abundance: .; v_gene: TRBV19; d_gene: TRBD2; CDR3aa: CASTVLAGAGELFF; CDR3nt: TGTGCCAGTACTGTCCTAGCGGGGGCCGGGGAGCTGTTTTTT
j_gene: TRBJ2-1; abundance: .; v_gene: TRBV7-3; d_gene: TRBD2; CDR3aa: CASSPQGGAGGYNEQFF; CDR3nt: TGTGCCAGCAGCCCCCAGGGAGGGGCGGGAGGTTACAATGAGCAGTTCTTC
j_gene: TRBJ1-5; abundance: once; v_gene: TRBV7-2; d_gene: TRBD1; CDR3aa: CASSLAGGGQGRPQHF; CDR3nt: TGTGCCAGCAGCTTAGCGGGTGGGGGACAGGGGCGGCCCCAGCATTTT